This entry features one T cell receptor beta chain sequence. Its cognate antigen is unknown. These data originate in a study of PD-1 blockade in classical Hodgkin lymphoma. Study in general: Every 2 weeks, patients got 3 mg/kg intravenous nivolumab. Study-wide results and limits: Researchers reported that CD4+ TCR diversity, though not CD8+, rose significantly by C4D1. According to reports, newly diagnosed patients had lower baseline TCR diversity than healthy donors, and relapsed/refractory patients had lower baseline TCR diversity still.

The method was immunoSEQ multiplex PCR; TCRdb's version includes in-frame clones alone and lacks a portion of them. This sample has around 17,000 clones, with 85% found just once. Every patient had relapsed following autologous stem cell transplantation, and cohorts differed in brentuximab vedotin exposure. With magnetic negative selection, CD4+ T cells were purified from PBMCs that had been thawed. V lost 6 bases to trimming and J lost 4 bases, with 12 bases between them. This CDR3 spans 13 amino acids. Germline V gene sequence: CDR1 MNHNS, CDR2 SASEGT. The rearrangement joins TRBV6-1 to TRBJ2-5; the D is unclear. Source: CD4+ T cells from blood, taken at baseline. The clonotype was recovered from a human donor with classical Hodgkin lymphoma. CDR3 amino acids: CASRLQLVETQYF. DNA for the CDR3: TGTGCCAGCAGGCTGCAGCTAGTAGAGACCCAGTACTTC.